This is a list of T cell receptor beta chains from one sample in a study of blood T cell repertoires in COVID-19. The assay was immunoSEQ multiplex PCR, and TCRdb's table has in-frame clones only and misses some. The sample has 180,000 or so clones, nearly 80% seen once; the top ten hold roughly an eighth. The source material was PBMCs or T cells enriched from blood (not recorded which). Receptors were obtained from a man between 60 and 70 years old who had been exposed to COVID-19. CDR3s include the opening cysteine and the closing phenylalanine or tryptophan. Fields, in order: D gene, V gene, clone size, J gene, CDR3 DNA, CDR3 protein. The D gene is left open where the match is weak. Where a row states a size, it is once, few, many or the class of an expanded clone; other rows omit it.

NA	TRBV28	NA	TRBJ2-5	TGTGCCAGCAGTTTTCTGGCAGTCCAAGAGACCCAGTACTTC	CASSFLAVQETQYF
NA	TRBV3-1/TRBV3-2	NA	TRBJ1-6	TGTGCCAGCAGCCAAGGGTTGCCAGGGGATAATTCACCCCTCCACTTT	CASSQGLPGDNSPLHF
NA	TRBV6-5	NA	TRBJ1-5	TGTGCCAGCAGACCCAACAGGAATCAGCCCCAGCATTTT	CASRPNRNQPQHF
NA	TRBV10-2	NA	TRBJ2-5	TGCGCCAGCAGCCAGGGTGAAGGGGCCGTGCTTGGGACCCAGTACTTC	CASSQGEGAVLGTQYF
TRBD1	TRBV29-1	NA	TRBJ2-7	TGCAGCGTACCCCGTTGGACAGGGGGCGGCTACGAGCAGTACTTC	CSVPRWTGGGYEQYF
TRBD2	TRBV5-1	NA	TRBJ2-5	TGCGCCAGCAGTTACGGACTAGCGGGAGGGCCTGGGATAGAGACCCAGTACTTC	CASSYGLAGGPGIETQYF
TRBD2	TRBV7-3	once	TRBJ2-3	TGTGCCAGCAGCCCGGGACTAGCGGGATACGTTTTAACTAGCACAGATACGCAGTATTTT	CASSPGLAGYVLTSTDTQYF
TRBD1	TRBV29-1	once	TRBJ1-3	TGCAGCGTGGCGACAGGGGGGAATGGAAACACCATATATTTT	CSVATGGNGNTIYF
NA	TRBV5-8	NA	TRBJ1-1	TGTGCCAGCAGACTACGTCCGGGCACTGAAGCTTTCTTT	CASRLRPGTEAFF
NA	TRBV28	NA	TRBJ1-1	TGTGCCAGCAGCGAGGGAGGGGGTAGAGACACTGAAGCTTTCTTT	CASSEGGGRDTEAFF
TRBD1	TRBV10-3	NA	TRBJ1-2	TGTGCCATCAGTGCCGTCGGGACAGTAGCTAACTATGGCTACACCTTC	CAISAVGTVANYGYTF
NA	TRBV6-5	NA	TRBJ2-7	TGTGCCAGCAGTTACTCGAGCGTAGAACACTCCCACGAGCAGTACTTC	CASSYSSVEHSHEQYF
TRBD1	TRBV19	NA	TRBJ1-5	TGTGCCACCCACAGGGGAACCTATAGCAATCAGCCCCAGCATTTT	CATHRGTYSNQPQHF
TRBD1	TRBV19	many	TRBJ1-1	TGTGCCAGTAGTTATAGGACAGGGGGTACTGAAGCTTTCTTT	CASSYRTGGTEAFF
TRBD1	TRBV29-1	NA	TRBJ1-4	TGCAGCGTCCGCTCCCGAGGTCAGGGGGCGCTTACTGAAAAACTGTTTTTT	CSVRSRGQGALTEKLFF
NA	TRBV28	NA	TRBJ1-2	TGTGCCAGCAGCAATCCCGGGGCTAACTATGGCTACACCTTC	CASSNPGANYGYTF
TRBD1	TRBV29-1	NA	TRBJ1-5	TGCAGCGTCAAATACAGGGGAGGCGGCAATCAGCCCCAGCATTTT	CSVKYRGGGNQPQHF
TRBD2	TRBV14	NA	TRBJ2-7	TGTGCCAGCAGCCACCGGACTAGCGGGTACCTCTCCTACGAGCAGTACTTC	CASSHRTSGYLSYEQYF
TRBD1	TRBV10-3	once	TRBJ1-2	TGTGCCATCAGTGAGTATACAGGGGGCGCGGACTATGGCTACACCTTC	CAISEYTGGADYGYTF
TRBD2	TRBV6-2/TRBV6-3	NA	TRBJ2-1	TGTGCCAGCAGCCGGGGGACACTGACTAGCGGGAGGCCCTCGAGCTCCTACAATGAGCAGTTCTTC	CASSRGTLTSGRPSSSYNEQFF
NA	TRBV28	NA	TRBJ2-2	TGTGCCAGCAGTTATAGACTTAACACCGGGGAGCTGTTTTTT	CASSYRLNTGELFF
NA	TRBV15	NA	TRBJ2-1	TGTGCCACCAGCAAACAAACAGGGAGCGATGAGCAGTTCTTC	CATSKQTGSDEQFF
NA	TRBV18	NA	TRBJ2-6	TGTGCCAGCTCATCACCGCGATCAGGGGGGCCTGTCTCTGGGGCCAACGTCCTGACTTTC	CASSSPRSGGPVSGANVLTF
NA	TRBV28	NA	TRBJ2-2	TGTGCCAGCAAATCCGGCAGCGTAAACACCGGGGAGCTGTTTTTT	CASKSGSVNTGELFF
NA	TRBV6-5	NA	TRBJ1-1	TGTGCCAGCAGCTTAGTGATCTACACTGAAGCTTTCTTT	CASSLVIYTEAFF
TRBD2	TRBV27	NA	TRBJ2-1	TGTGCCAGCAGTTCCCCGAAGTGGGGGTGGGCGGGAGTGTTCAATGAGCAGTTCTTC	CASSSPKWGWAGVFNEQFF
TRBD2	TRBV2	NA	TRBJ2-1	TGTGCCAGCAGTGAGCTGCTAGCGGGAGCACAGGAGCAGTTCTTC	CASSELLAGAQEQFF
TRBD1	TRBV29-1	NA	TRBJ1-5	TGCAGCGTCGACAGGGGGACCAATCAGCCCCAGCATTTT	CSVDRGTNQPQHF
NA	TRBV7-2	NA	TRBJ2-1	TGTGCCAGCAGCTTACGCGCAGGGTACAATGAGCAGTTCTTC	CASSLRAGYNEQFF
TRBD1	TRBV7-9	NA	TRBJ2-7	TGTGCCAGCAGCGATTCAGGGGGCGGCTACGAGCAGTACTTC	CASSDSGGGYEQYF
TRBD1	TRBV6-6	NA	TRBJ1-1	TGTGCCAGCAGTTCCGGAGACAGGGGTGGCACTGAAGCTTTCTTT	CASSSGDRGGTEAFF
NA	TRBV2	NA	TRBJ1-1	TGTGCCAGCAACCTGGAAGGGGGATACACTGAAGCTTTCTTT	CASNLEGGYTEAFF
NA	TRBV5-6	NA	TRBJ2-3	TGTGCCAGCAGCTTGGGGCCGAAAGATACGCAGTATTTT	CASSLGPKDTQYF
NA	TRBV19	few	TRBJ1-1	TGTGCCACTTCCCTCCAGGGGAACACTGAAGCTTTCTTT	CATSLQGNTEAFF
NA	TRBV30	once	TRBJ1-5	TGTGCCTGGAATGGGGGGGGCAATCAGCCCCAGCATTTT	CAWNGGGNQPQHF
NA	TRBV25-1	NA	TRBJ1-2	TGTGCCAGTGCTATCGGGAGTAACTATGGCTACACCTTC	CASAIGSNYGYTF
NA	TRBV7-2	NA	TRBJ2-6	TGTGCCAGCAGCTTAATCCTAGCGCTACTATCTGGGGCCAACGTCCTGACTTTC	CASSLILALLSGANVLTF
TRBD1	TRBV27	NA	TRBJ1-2	TGTGCCAGCAGTTTATCGGGACAGGGGAAGGGCTACACCTTC	CASSLSGQGKGYTF
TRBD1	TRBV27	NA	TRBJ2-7	TGTGCCAGCAGCGCGGGGCCGGGACAGGGAAACTACGAGCAGTACTTC	CASSAGPGQGNYEQYF
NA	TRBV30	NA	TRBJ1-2	TGTGCCTACCTCCCTGGGACATCCAGGAGCAACTATGGCTACACCTTC	CAYLPGTSRSNYGYTF
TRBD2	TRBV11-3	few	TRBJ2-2	TGTGCCAGCAGCGGACTAGCGGCGAACACCGGGGAGCTGTTTTTT	CASSGLAANTGELFF
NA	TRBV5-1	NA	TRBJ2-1	TGCGCCAGCAGCCAAGGACTGGAATACAATGAGCAGTTCTTC	CASSQGLEYNEQFF
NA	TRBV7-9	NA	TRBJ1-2	TGTGCCAGCAACATCGGTGGGGGCCGAAACTATGGCTACACCTTC	CASNIGGGRNYGYTF
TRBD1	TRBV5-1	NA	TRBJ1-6	TGCGCCAGCAGCCCTACCGGGACAGGGGCCCCTAACGCTGGTTCACCCCTCCACTTT	CASSPTGTGAPNAGSPLHF
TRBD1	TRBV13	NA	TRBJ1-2	TGTGCCAGCAGCTTAGCCGGGACAGGGGCTAGTGGCTACACCTTC	CASSLAGTGASGYTF